This is a list of T cell receptor beta chains from one sample in a study of T-cell memory formation after mild COVID-19. TCRdb passed the 5' RACE reads through MiXCR, listing each CDR3 protein once. The repertoire holds around 300,000 distinct CDR3 sequences, with approximately 13% as singletons. Sequencing was performed on PBMCs or a T cell subset sorted from them (not recorded which). These receptors all stem from a man aged 18 to 30 who had mild COVID-19 (a few samples of this study predate the infection). Cell type and time point are not known. Both conserved end residues are part of each CDR3. The D gene is left open where the match is weak. Clone size is given for some rows only: seen once, a few or many times, or a class if the clone is expanded.

j_gene	v_gene	d_gene	abundance	CDR3nt	CDR3aa
TRBJ2-7	TRBV6-5	NA	many	TGTGCCAGCAGTTACTCCCCGAGCTACGAGCAGTACTTC	CASSYSPSYEQYF
TRBJ2-7	TRBV5-1	NA	NA	TGCGCCAGCAGCTTGGGGCCAGTCGCAAGGGACTACGAGCAGTACTTC	CASSLGPVARDYEQYF
TRBJ1-5	TRBV19	TRBD1	NA	TGTGCCAGTACCAGGGGACAGGGAAGTCAGCCCCAGCATTTT	CASTRGQGSQPQHF
TRBJ2-1	TRBV5-1	NA	NA	TGCGCCAGCAGCTTACGCGGGGGCGTGAGCTCCTACAATGAGCAGTTCTTC	CASSLRGGVSSYNEQFF
TRBJ2-1	TRBV5-1	NA	few	TGCGCCAGCAGCTTGGAACAGCCGAACAATGAGCAGTTCTTC	CASSLEQPNNEQFF
TRBJ1-5	TRBV19	NA	NA	TGTGCCAGTAGTATCCACGGGGTAGGCAATCAGCCCCAGCATTTT	CASSIHGVGNQPQHF
TRBJ1-1	TRBV7-8	NA	NA	TGTGCCAGCAGCCAGAGGGGGGGAGTTGTCACTGAAGCTTTCTTT	CASSQRGGVVTEAFF
TRBJ2-3	TRBV12-3/TRBV12-4	NA	NA	TGTGCCAGCGGGGAGGGCACAGATACGCAGTATTTT	CASGEGTDTQYF
TRBJ2-2	TRBV10-3	NA	NA	TGTGCCATCGGCGGGGTCACCGGGGAGCTGTTTTTT	CAIGGVTGELFF
TRBJ1-2	TRBV7-9	TRBD1	once	TGTGCCAGCAGCCCTCTTTTGGGACAGGGGGTCCATGGCTACACCTTC	CASSPLLGQGVHGYTF
TRBJ2-3	TRBV5-1	TRBD2	many	TGCGCCAGTTCTAGCGGATCTAGCACAGATACGCAGTATTTT	CASSSGSSTDTQYF
TRBJ2-7	TRBV10-3	TRBD1	NA	TGTGCCGCTAGCCGGGACAGGGGCTACGAGCAGTACTTC	CAASRDRGYEQYF
TRBJ1-1	TRBV18	TRBD1	NA	TGTGCCAGCTCCCCGACAGGGGGCGAAGACACTGAAGCTTTCTTT	CASSPTGGEDTEAFF
TRBJ2-1	TRBV10-3	TRBD2	NA	TGTGCCATCAGTGAGGTCCCGGGACTAGCGGTGCCGAGGGCACAGTTCTTC	CAISEVPGLAVPRAQFF
TRBJ1-1	TRBV30	NA	NA	TGTGCCTGGAGTCACGGGACTGGGAACACTGAAGCTTTCTTT	CAWSHGTGNTEAFF
TRBJ1-5	TRBV7-9	NA	many	TGTGCCAGCAGCTTAGGTTGGGCGTTCCAGCCCCAGCATTTT	CASSLGWAFQPQHF
TRBJ2-1	TRBV5-1	TRBD2	many	TGCGCCAGCAGCTTGGGTGCTAGCGGGGGGCTCGTAAATGAGCAGTTCTTC	CASSLGASGGLVNEQFF
TRBJ2-5	TRBV4-3	TRBD1	NA	TGCGCCAGCAGCCAATCACAGGGGTACCAAGAGACCCAGTACTTC	CASSQSQGYQETQYF
TRBJ2-3	TRBV28	NA	NA	TGTGCCAGCCTGGGAAAACCAGATACGCAGTATTTT	CASLGKPDTQYF
TRBJ2-2	TRBV15	NA	many	TGTGCCACCAGCAGGGACAGCCCGAACACCGGGGAGCTGTTTTTT	CATSRDSPNTGELFF
TRBJ2-6	TRBV27	NA	NA	TGTGCCAGCAGTGCGGTGCGGCCGCGCTCTGGGGCCAACGTCCTGACTTTC	CASSAVRPRSGANVLTF
TRBJ2-2	TRBV19	NA	few	TGTGCCAGTAGTATATTATGGAACACCGGGGAGCTGTTTTTT	CASSILWNTGELFF